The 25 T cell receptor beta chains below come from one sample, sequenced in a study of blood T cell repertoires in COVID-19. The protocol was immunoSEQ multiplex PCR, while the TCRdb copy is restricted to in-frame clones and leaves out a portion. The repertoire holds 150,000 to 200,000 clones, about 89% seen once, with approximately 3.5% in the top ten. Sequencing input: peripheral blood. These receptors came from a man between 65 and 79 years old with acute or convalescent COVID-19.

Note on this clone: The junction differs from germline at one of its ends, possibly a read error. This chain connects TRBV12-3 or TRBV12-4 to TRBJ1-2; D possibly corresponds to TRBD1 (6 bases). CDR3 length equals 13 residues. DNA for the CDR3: TGTGCCAGCAGTTTCCGGGACACCGGTCCTATACGCTTC. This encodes CASSFRDTGPIRF.

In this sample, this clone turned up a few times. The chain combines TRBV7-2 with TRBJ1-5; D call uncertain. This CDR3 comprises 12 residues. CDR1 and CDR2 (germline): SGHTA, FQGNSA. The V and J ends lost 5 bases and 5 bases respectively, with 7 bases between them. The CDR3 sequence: CASSGRDQPQHF. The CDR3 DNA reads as TGTGCCAGCAGCGGTCGGGATCAGCCCCAGCATTTT.

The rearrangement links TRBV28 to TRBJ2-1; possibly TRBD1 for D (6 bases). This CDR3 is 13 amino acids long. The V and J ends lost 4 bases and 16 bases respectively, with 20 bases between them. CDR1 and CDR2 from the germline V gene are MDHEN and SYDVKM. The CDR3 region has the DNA TGTGCCAGCAGTTCCCTGCCCCGGGACAAGGGCTTCTTC. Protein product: CASSSLPRDKGFF.

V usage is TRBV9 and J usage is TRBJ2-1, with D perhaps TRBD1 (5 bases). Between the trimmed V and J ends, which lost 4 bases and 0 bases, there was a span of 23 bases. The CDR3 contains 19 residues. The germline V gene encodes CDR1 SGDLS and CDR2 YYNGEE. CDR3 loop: CASSSHLDSWGTSYNEQFF. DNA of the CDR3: TGTGCCAGCAGCTCCCACTTGGATAGCTGGGGCACCTCCTACAATGAGCAGTTCTTC. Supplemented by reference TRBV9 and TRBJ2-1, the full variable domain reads DSGVTQTPKHLITATGQRVTLRCSPRSGDLSVYWYQQSLDQGLQFLIQYYNGEERAKGNILERFSAQQFPDLHSELNLSSLELGDSALYFCASSSHLDSWGTSYNEQFFGPGTRLTVL.

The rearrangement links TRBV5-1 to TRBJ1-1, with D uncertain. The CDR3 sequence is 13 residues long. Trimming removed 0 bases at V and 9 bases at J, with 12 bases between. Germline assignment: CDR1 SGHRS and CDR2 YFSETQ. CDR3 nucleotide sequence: TGCGCCAGCAGCTTGGAGGTAGCCTCGAAAGCTTTCTTT. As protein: CASSLEVASKAFF.

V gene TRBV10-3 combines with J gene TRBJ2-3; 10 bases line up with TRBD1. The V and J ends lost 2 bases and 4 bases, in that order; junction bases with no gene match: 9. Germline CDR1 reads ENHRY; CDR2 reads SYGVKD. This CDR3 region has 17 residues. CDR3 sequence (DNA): TGTGCCATCAGTGAGGGACGCGGGGACAGGGGCGCAGATACGCAGTATTTT. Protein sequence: CAISEGRGDRGADTQYF.

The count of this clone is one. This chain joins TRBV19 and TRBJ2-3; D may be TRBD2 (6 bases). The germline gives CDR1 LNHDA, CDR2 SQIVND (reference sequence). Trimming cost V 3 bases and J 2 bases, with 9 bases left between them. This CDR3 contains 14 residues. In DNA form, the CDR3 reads TGTGCCAGTAGTATTCGCGGGAACACAGATACGCAGTATTTT. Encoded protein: CASSIRGNTDTQYF. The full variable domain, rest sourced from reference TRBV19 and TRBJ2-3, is DGGITQSPKYLFRKEGQNVTLSCEQNLNHDAMYWYRQDPGQGLRLIYYSQIVNDFQKGDIAEGYSVSREKKESFPLTVTSAQKNPTAFYLCASSIRGNTDTQYFGPGTRLTVL.

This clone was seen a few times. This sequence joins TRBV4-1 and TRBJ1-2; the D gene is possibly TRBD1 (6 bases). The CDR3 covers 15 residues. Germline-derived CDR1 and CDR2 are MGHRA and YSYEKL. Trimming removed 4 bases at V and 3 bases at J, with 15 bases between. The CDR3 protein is CASSLSQGMDYGYTF. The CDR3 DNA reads TGCGCCAGCAGCCTATCCCAGGGGATGGACTATGGCTACACCTTC.

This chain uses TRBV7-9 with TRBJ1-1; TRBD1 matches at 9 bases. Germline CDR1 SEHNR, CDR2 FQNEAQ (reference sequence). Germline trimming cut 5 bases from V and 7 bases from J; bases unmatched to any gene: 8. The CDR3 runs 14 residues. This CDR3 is CASSAGQGLIEAFF. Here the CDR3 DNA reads TGTGCCAGCAGCGCAGGACAGGGGTTGATTGAAGCTTTCTTT.

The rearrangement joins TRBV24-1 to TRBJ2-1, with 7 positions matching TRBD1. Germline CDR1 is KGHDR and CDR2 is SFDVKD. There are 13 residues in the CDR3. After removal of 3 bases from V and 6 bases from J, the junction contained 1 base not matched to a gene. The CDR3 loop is CATSDPGGNEQFF. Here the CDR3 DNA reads TGTGCCACCAGTGATCCAGGGGGCAATGAGCAGTTCTTC.

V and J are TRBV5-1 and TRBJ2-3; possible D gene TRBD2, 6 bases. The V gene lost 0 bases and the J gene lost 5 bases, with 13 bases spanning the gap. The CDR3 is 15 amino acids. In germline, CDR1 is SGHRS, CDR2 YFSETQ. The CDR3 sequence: CASSLGGLAIDTQYF. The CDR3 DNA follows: TGCGCCAGCAGCTTGGGAGGGCTAGCGATAGATACGCAGTATTTT.

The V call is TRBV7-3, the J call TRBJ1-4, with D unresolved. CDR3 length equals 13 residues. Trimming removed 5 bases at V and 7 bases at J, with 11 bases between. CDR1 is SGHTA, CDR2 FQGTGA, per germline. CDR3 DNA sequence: TGTGCCAGCAGCCCGGGCGCGGGTGAAAAACTGTTTTTT. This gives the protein CASSPGAGEKLFF.

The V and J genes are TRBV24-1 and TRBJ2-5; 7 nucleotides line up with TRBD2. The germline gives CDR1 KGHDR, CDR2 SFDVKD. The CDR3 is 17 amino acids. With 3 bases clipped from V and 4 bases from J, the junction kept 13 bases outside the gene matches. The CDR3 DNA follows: TGTGCCACCAGTGATGAGATCCCTTGGGGGAGGGGAGAGACCCAGTACTTC. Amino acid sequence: CATSDEIPWGRGETQYF.

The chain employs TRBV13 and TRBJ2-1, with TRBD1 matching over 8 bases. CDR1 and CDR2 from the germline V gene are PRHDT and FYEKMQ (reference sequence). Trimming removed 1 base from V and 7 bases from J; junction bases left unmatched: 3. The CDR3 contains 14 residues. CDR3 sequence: CASSLAQGANEQFF. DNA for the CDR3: TGTGCCAGCAGCTTAGCCCAGGGGGCTAATGAGCAGTTCTTC.

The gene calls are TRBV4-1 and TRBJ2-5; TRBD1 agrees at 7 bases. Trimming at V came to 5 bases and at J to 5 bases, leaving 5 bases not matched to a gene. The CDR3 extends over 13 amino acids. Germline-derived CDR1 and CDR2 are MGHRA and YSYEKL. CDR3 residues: CASSKGGAETQYF. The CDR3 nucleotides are TGCGCCAGCAGCAAAGGGGGCGCTGAGACCCAGTACTTC.

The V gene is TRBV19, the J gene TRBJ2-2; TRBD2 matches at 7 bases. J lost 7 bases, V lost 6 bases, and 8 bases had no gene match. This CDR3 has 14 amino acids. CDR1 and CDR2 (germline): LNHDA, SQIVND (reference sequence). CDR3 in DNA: TGTGCCAGTAGCCGGCGGGGGAACGTCGGGGAGCTGTTTTTT. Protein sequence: CASSRRGNVGELFF.

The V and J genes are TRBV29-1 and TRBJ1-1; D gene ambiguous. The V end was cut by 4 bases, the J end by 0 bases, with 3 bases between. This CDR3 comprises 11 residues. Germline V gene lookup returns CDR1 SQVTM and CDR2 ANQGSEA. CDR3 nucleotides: TGCAGCGTTGCCTTGAACACTGAAGCTTTCTTT. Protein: CSVALNTEAFF.

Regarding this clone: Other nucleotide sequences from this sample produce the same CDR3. The CDR3 sequence: CASSQGGQANEKLFF. CDR3 DNA: TGTGCCAGCAGCCAAGGGGGACAGGCGAATGAAAAACTGTTTTTT. V is TRBV4-2 and J is TRBJ1-4; 8 bases are a match to TRBD1. Germline V gene sequence: CDR1 LGHNA, CDR2 YNFKEQ. The J segment lost 5 bases and the V segment lost 1 base, leaving 3 bases of the junction unmatched. The CDR3 loop spans 15 amino acids.

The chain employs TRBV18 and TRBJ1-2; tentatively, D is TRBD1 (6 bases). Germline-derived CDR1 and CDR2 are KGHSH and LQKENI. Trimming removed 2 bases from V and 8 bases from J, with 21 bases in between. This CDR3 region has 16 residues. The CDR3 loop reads CASSPYTDPGEGGYTF. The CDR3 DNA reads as TGTGCCAGCTCACCATACACTGATCCAGGGGAAGGAGGCTACACCTTC. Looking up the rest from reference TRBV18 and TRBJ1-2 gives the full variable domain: NAGVMQNPRHLVRRRGQEARLRCSPMKGHSHVYWYRQLPEEGLKFMVYLQKENIIDESGMPKERFSAEFPKEGPSILRIQQVVRGDSAAYFCASSPYTDPGEGGYTFGSGTRLTVV.

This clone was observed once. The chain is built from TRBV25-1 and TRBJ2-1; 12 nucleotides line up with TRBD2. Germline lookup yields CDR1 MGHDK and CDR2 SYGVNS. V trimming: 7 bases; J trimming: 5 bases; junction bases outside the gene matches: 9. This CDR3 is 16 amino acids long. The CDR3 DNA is TGTGCCAGCAAATCCCTAGCGGGAGGGCCGGACAATGAGCAGTTCTTC. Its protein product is CASKSLAGGPDNEQFF.

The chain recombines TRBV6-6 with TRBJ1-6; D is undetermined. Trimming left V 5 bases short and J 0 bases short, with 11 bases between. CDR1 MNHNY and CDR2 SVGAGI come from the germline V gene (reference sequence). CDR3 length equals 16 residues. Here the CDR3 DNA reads TGTGCCAGCAGTAAACCCCCTAGCTCCTATAATTCACCCCTCCACTTT. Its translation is CASSKPPSSYNSPLHF.

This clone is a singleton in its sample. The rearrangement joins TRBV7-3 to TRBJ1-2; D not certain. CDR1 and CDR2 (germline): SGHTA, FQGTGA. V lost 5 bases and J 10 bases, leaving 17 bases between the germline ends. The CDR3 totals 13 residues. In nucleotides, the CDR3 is TGTGCCAGCAGCCCGACCCAAGGAGGTGTCTACACCTTC. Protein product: CASSPTQGGVYTF.

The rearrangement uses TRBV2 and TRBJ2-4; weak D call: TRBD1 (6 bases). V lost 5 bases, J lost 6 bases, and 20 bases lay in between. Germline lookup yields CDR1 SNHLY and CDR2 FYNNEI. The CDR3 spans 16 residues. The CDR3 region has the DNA TGTGCCAGCAGTAGAACAGGGTCTCTATCCGGAAACATTCAGTACTTC. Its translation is CASSRTGSLSGNIQYF.

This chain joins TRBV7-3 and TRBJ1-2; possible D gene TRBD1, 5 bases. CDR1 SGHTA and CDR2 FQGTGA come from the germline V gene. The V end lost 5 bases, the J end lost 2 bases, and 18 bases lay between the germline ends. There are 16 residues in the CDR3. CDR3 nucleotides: TGTGCCAGCAGCCCCCATCCTCCAGGGAGGAACTATGGCTACACCTTC. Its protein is CASSPHPPGRNYGYTF.

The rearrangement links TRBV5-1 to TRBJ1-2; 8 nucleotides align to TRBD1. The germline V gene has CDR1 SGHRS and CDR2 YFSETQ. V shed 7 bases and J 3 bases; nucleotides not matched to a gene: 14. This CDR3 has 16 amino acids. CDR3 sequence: CASRGQGASSDYGYTF. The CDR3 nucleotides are TGCGCCAGCCGGGGGCAGGGGGCTTCAAGTGACTATGGCTACACCTTC.